Sequencing of this TCR beta chain was carried out in a study of a mutant IDH1 vaccine in newly diagnosed glioma. The overall study: Patients under treatment included 62.5% males and about 40% females and had a mean age of around 40 years. Week 35 held visit V12, while week 47 held visit V13. Study findings and constraints: Pseudoprogression apparently tracked independently of changes in top peripheral T cell clonotypes.

For this clone: As yet, its antigen is unknown.

The time point: week 47, end of study. With topical imiquimod, each dose of the vaccine consisted of 300 ug of mutant IDH1 20-mer peptide. The V end lost 6 bases, the J end lost 0 bases, and 9 bases lay between the germline ends. The CDR3 runs to 13 residues. Germline lookup yields CDR1 MNHNY and CDR2 SVGAGI (reference sequence). Sequenced by immunoSEQ multiplex PCR; TCRdb stores in-frame clones only, minus some. In the table there are about 83,000 clones, about 81% of which are singletons. V and J are TRBV6-6 and TRBJ2-7; the D is unclear. The sample here was PBMCs, taken from a glioma patient whose treatment included an IDH1 peptide vaccine. This clonotype originated in a man aged 35 to 55 with glioma. This CDR3 reads CASSQDGSYEQYF. CDR3 nucleotide sequence: TGTGCCAGCAGCCAGGACGGCTCCTACGAGCAGTACTTC.